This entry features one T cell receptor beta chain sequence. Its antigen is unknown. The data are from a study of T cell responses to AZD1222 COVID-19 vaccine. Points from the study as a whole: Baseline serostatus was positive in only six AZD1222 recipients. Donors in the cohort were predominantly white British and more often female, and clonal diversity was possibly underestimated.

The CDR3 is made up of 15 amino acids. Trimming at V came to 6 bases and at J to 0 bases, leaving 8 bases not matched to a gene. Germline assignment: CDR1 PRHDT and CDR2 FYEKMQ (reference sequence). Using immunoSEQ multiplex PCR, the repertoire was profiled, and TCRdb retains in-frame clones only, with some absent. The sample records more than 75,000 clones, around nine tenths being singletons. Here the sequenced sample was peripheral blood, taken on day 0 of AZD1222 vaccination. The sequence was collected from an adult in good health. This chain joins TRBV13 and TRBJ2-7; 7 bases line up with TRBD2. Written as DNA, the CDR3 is TGTGCCAGCAGTCCCCTTGGGGGGGGCTCCTACGAGCAGTACTTC. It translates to CASSPLGGGSYEQYF. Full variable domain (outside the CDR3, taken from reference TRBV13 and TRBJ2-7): AAGVIQSPRHLIKEKRETATLKCYPIPRHDTVYWYQQGPGQDPQFLISFYEKMQSDKGSIPDRFSAQQFSDYHSELNMSSLELGDSALYFCASSPLGGGSYEQYFGPGTRLTVT.